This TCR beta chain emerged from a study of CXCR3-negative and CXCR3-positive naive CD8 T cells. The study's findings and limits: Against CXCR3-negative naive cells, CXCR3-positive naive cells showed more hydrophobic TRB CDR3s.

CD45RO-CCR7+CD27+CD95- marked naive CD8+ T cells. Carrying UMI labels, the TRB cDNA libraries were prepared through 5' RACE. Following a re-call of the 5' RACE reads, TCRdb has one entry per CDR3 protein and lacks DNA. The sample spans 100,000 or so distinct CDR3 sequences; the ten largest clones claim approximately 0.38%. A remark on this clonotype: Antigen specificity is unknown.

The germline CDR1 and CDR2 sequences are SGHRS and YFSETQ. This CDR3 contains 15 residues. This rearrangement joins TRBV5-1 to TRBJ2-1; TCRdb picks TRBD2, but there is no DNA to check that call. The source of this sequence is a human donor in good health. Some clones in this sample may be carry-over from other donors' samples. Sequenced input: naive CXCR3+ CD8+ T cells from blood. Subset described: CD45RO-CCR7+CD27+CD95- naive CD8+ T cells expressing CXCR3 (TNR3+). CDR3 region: CASKTDQLFAGEQFF.